The 28 T cell receptor beta chains below come from one sample, sequenced in a study of OX40 agonist ivuxolimab in advanced cancers. Libraries were prepared by immunoSEQ multiplex PCR; TCRdb keeps only in-frame clonotypes and omits some of them. The sample carries approximately 54,000 clones, less than 95% recorded once. The sequences come from CD4+ or CD8+ T cells sorted from blood, collected in a trial of the OX40 agonist ivuxolimab. These receptor sequences come from an adult with an advanced solid tumor such as melanoma, head and neck, liver or kidney cancer.

The rearrangement uses TRBV7-9 and TRBJ2-7; 10 bases fit TRBD2. Trimming took 5 bases from V and 4 from J; bases not matched to a gene: 5. Germline-derived CDR1 and CDR2 are SEHNR and FQNEAQ (reference sequence). The CDR3 is 14 residues long. Written as DNA, the CDR3 is TGTGCCAGCAGCACCGGACTAGCGGCATACGAGCAGTACTTC. It is translated as CASSTGLAAYEQYF.

This clone was observed a handful of times. The chain couples TRBV19 to TRBJ1-6, with 9 bases identical to TRBD1. Germline CDR1 and CDR2: LNHDA and SQIVND (reference sequence). The CDR3 spans 16 residues. V gave up 1 base and J gave up 7 bases; unmatched junction bases: 5. CDR3 sequence reads: CASSIVGGTGNSPLHF. Here the CDR3 DNA reads TGTGCCAGTAGTATAGTTGGGGGGACAGGGAATTCACCCCTCCACTTT. The whole variable domain, remainder taken from reference TRBV19 and TRBJ1-6, is DGGITQSPKYLFRKEGQNVTLSCEQNLNHDAMYWYRQDPGQGLRLIYYSQIVNDFQKGDIAEGYSVSREKKESFPLTVTSAQKNPTAFYLCASSIVGGTGNSPLHFGNGTRLTVT.

The rearrangement joins TRBV2 to TRBJ2-7; no definite D call. V dropped 9 bases and J dropped 0 bases, with 12 bases sitting between them. Germline assignment: CDR1 SNHLY and CDR2 FYNNEI. This CDR3 is 13 amino acids long. CDR3 bases: TGTGCCAGAAAACAGCCTAACTCCTACGAGCAGTACTTC. This codes for CARKQPNSYEQYF.

V and J are TRBV15 and TRBJ2-3, with D perhaps TRBD1 or TRBD2 (5 bases each). Germline CDR1 and CDR2: LNHNV and YYDKDF (reference sequence). V was trimmed by 0 bases and J by 3 bases, leaving 10 bases between them. The CDR3 runs to 15 residues. The CDR3: CATSRDQGVTDTQYF. The CDR3 DNA sequence: TGTGCCACCAGCAGAGATCAGGGAGTGACAGATACGCAGTATTTT.

The genes are TRBV9 and TRBJ1-1; no firm D call. Germline V gene data show CDR1 as SGDLS and CDR2 as YYNGEE. CDR3 length: 14 residues. V dropped 0 bases and J dropped 1 base, with 7 bases sitting between them. CDR3: CASSVGVGNTEAFF. As DNA, the CDR3 is TGTGCCAGCAGCGTAGGGGTAGGGAACACTGAAGCTTTCTTT.

This clone was observed a handful of times. The chain carries TRBV7-9 and TRBJ2-7, with TRBD1 matching over 8 bases. CDR3 length: 15 amino acids. Germline lookup yields CDR1 SEHNR and CDR2 FQNEAQ (reference sequence). With 5 bases clipped from V and 0 bases from J, the junction kept 6 bases outside the gene matches. CDR3 in DNA: TGTGCCAGCAGCCCCCCGGACAGGGTCTCCTACGAGCAGTACTTC. This gives the protein CASSPPDRVSYEQYF.

The chain links TRBV5-6 to TRBJ2-2; D is uncertain. The CDR3 has 13 amino acids. V lost 0 bases and J lost 4, with 4 bases in between. The germline gives CDR1 SGHDT, CDR2 YYEEEE. CDR3 sequence: CASSLGVTGELFF. The CDR3 coding sequence is TGTGCCAGCAGCTTGGGAGTCACCGGGGAGCTGTTTTTT. The complete variable domain, with remaining parts taken from reference TRBV5-6 and TRBJ2-2, reads DAGVTQSPTHLIKTRGQQVTLRCSPKSGHDTVSWYQQALGQGPQFIFQYYEEEERQRGNFPDRFSGHQFPNYSSELNVNALLLGDSALYLCASSLGVTGELFFGEGSRLTVL.

The rearrangement uses TRBV6-4 and TRBJ2-3; no definite D call. The CDR3 length is 14 residues. Germline V gene sequence: CDR1 MRHNA, CDR2 SNTAGT. V lost 6 bases and J 0 bases, leaving 10 bases between the germline ends. CDR3 loop: CASSESPSTDTQYF. In DNA form, the CDR3 reads TGTGCCAGCAGCGAATCCCCAAGCACAGATACGCAGTATTTT.

CDR3 coding DNA: TGTGCCAGCAGTTACGACTCACAGGGGTTCTCCTACGAGCAGTACTTC. Translated: CASSYDSQGFSYEQYF. J is TRBJ2-7 and V is TRBV28; 7 bases line up with TRBD1. CDR3 length: 16 amino acids. The J segment lost 0 bases and the V segment lost 4 bases, leaving 9 bases of the junction unmatched. The germline V gene encodes CDR1 MDHEN and CDR2 SYDVKM.

CDR3 sequence reads: CASSLVLAILTDTQYF. The CDR3 DNA follows: TGTGCCAGCAGCTTAGTACTAGCGATATTAACAGATACGCAGTATTTT. The gene calls are TRBV11-2 and TRBJ2-3; 7 bases agree with TRBD2. The CDR3 spans 16 residues. Germline V CDR1 and CDR2: SGHAT, FQNNGV. Trimming removed 1 base from V and 3 bases from J; junction bases left unmatched: 7.

The V call is TRBV27, the J call TRBJ1-1; D is undetermined. Germline V CDR1 and CDR2: MNHEY, SMNVEV (reference sequence). Trimming took 2 bases from V and 1 from J, leaving 5 bases between them. The CDR3 extends over 13 amino acids. The CDR3 is CASSLTWNTEAFF. The CDR3 nucleotides read TGTGCCAGCAGTTTAACCTGGAACACTGAAGCTTTCTTT.

The rearrangement uses TRBV9 and TRBJ1-1, with 7 bases matching TRBD1. This CDR3 has 14 residues. The J segment lost 5 bases and the V segment lost 0 bases, leaving 4 bases of the junction unmatched. Per the germline V gene, CDR1 is SGDLS and CDR2 is YYNGEE. The CDR3 nucleotides are TGTGCCAGCAGCGTAGATACAGGGGAAACTGAAGCTTTCTTT. Its translation: CASSVDTGETEAFF.

As regards this clone: A read error may produce the germline difference seen at one junction end. The chain uses TRBV5-4 and TRBJ1-1, with 8 positions matching TRBD1. The germline CDR1 and CDR2 sequences are SGHNT and YYREEE (reference sequence). This CDR3 region has 16 residues. CDR3 protein: CASSQEPGQGGTEAFF. The DNA of the CDR3 is TGCGCCAGCAGCCAAGAACCAGGACAGGGCGGCACTGAAGCTTTCTTT.

The J gene is TRBJ2-5, the V gene TRBV7-3; D is ambiguous. Trimming took off 0 bases at V and 4 bases at J, with 12 bases between the two ends. Looked up from germline, CDR1 is SGHTA and CDR2 is FQGTGA. The CDR3 contains 15 residues. DNA of the CDR3: TGTGCCAGCAGCTTAACGGTGGGCAAGGGAGAGACCCAGTACTTC. Its translation: CASSLTVGKGETQYF.

This clone is deemed medium-sized. V and J are TRBV13 and TRBJ1-1; TRBD1 is a possible D gene (5 bases). The V end was cut by 3 bases, the J end by 10 bases, with 9 bases between. CDR3 length: 11 residues. Germline loops: CDR1 PRHDT, CDR2 FYEKMQ (reference sequence). The CDR3: CASSFGTGAFF. The CDR3 bases are TGTGCCAGCAGCTTCGGGACGGGAGCTTTCTTT.

The chain couples TRBV6-5 to TRBJ2-6; D gene ambiguous. With 2 bases removed from V and 5 bases from J, the gap between germline ends came to 10 bases. The germline CDR1 and CDR2 sequences are MNHEY and SVGAGI. CDR3 size: 15 residues. CDR3 sequence reads: CASSYKGGWANVLTF. The CDR3 DNA sequence: TGTGCCAGCAGTTACAAGGGTGGCTGGGCCAACGTCCTGACTTTC.

The J gene is TRBJ2-1, the V gene TRBV29-1, with 9 bases that match TRBD1. CDR3 size: 14 residues. V lost 7 bases, J lost 6 bases, and 10 bases stayed unmatched. Germline V gene sequence: CDR1 SQVTM, CDR2 ANQGSEA. The CDR3 sequence: CSAEGQGRGNEQFF. The DNA for the CDR3 is TGCAGCGCTGAGGGACAGGGTAGGGGCAATGAGCAGTTCTTC.

The chain employs TRBV19 and TRBJ2-3; TRBD2 agrees at 14 bases. Trimming at V came to 5 bases and at J to 2 bases, leaving 6 bases not matched to a gene. Germline lookup yields CDR1 LNHDA and CDR2 SQIVND (reference sequence). The CDR3 extends over 17 amino acids. The CDR3 is CASSWTSGGPHTDTQYF. CDR3 DNA sequence: TGTGCCAGTAGTTGGACTAGCGGGGGGCCACACACAGATACGCAGTATTTT.

V is TRBV9 and J is TRBJ2-1; possible D gene TRBD2, 6 bases. Between the trimmed V and J ends, which lost 4 bases and 4 bases, there was a span of 18 bases. The V gene's germline CDR1 is SGDLS and CDR2 YYNGEE. This CDR3 spans 16 amino acids. DNA of the CDR3: TGTGCCAGCAGCACGGAGGGAGACGCCCCGTACAATGAGCAGTTCTTC. It encodes CASSTEGDAPYNEQFF.

The chain couples TRBV28 to TRBJ2-1; 9 bases fit TRBD2. Germline assignment: CDR1 MDHEN and CDR2 SYDVKM. The CDR3 extends over 15 amino acids. The J segment lost 5 bases and the V segment lost 4 bases, leaving 6 bases of the junction unmatched. The CDR3 is CASSYGLAIHNEQFF. In DNA form, the CDR3 reads TGTGCCAGCAGTTACGGACTAGCGATCCACAATGAGCAGTTCTTC.

The chain joins TRBV27 to TRBJ2-7; D may be TRBD1 or TRBD2 (5 bases each). V was cut by 0 bases and J by 1 base, with 10 bases left in between. The CDR3 spans 15 residues. The germline V gene encodes CDR1 MNHEY and CDR2 SMNVEV (reference sequence). CDR3 residues: CASSLSGTPSYEQYF. CDR3 bases: TGTGCCAGCAGTTTATCAGGGACGCCTTCCTACGAGCAGTACTTC.

This CDR3 reads CASSFTSGITDTQYF. In nucleotides, the CDR3 is TGTGCCAGCAGCTTTACTAGCGGAATCACAGATACGCAGTATTTT. The chain recombines TRBV11-2 with TRBJ2-3; 8 positions agree with TRBD2. The CDR3 is 15 amino acids. J gave up 2 bases and V 3 bases, and 4 bases lay outside the gene matches. CDR1 and CDR2 from the germline V gene are SGHAT and FQNNGV. The full variable domain, with the rest looked up from reference TRBV11-2 and TRBJ2-3, is EAGVAQSPRYKIIEKRQSVAFWCNPISGHATLYWYQQILGQGPKLLIQFQNNGVVDDSQLPKDRFSAERLKGVDSTLKIQPAKLEDSAVYLCASSFTSGITDTQYFGPGTRLTVL.

The V gene is TRBV7-6, the J gene TRBJ1-5; 9 nucleotides align to TRBD1. The J segment lost 10 bases and the V segment lost 5 bases, leaving 12 bases of the junction unmatched. The germline gives CDR1 SGHVS, CDR2 FNYEAQ. The CDR3 has 15 amino acids. The DNA of the CDR3 is TGTGCCAGCAGCCTAGGGACAGGGACGGGGTTCCCCCAGCATTTT. Its protein product is CASSLGTGTGFPQHF.

CDR3 in amino acids: CASSAGLYDKAFF. The DNA of the CDR3 is TGTGCCAGCAGCGCGGGACTTTATGATAAAGCTTTCTTT. The rearrangement uses TRBV11-2 and TRBJ1-1, with TRBD1 as a possible D gene (5 bases). Germline V lookup: CDR1 SGHAT, CDR2 FQNNGV. The CDR3 sequence is 13 residues long. Trimming cost V 5 bases and J 9 bases, with 16 bases left between them.

V usage is TRBV5-1 and J usage is TRBJ1-5; 7 nucleotides align to TRBD1. The junction had 7 bases not matched to a gene; V was cut back by 4 bases and J by 3 bases. Germline values: CDR1 SGHRS, CDR2 YFSETQ. The CDR3 has 15 residues. The CDR3 bases are TGCGCCAGCAGCCCCTCCGGGACAGTCAATCAGCCCCAGCATTTT. Protein: CASSPSGTVNQPQHF.

The genes are TRBV7-3 and TRBJ2-7, with D maybe TRBD2 (7 bases). The length of the CDR3 is 16 residues. The germline V and J ends were trimmed by 5 bases and 3 bases, with 20 bases remaining between them. Germline loops: CDR1 SGHTA, CDR2 FQGTGA. This chain's CDR3 is CASSPGGRGPNYEQYF. The DNA for the CDR3 is TGTGCCAGCAGCCCCGGAGGGCGGGGGCCGAACTACGAGCAGTACTTC.

The chain joins TRBV27 to TRBJ1-1; possibly TRBD1 for D (5 bases). The CDR3 totals 13 residues. Germline V CDR1 and CDR2: MNHEY, SMNVEV (reference sequence). V was pared by 2 bases and J by 1 base, with 5 bases between. CDR3 in amino acids: CASSLRGNTEAFF. The DNA of the CDR3 is TGTGCCAGCAGTTTAAGGGGGAACACTGAAGCTTTCTTT.

This clone was seen just once. The J gene is TRBJ1-1, the V gene TRBV27; unclear D gene. The V and J ends lost 4 bases and 6 bases respectively, with 15 bases between them. From germline, CDR1 is MNHEY and CDR2 SMNVEV (reference sequence). This CDR3 is built from 14 residues. Written as DNA, the CDR3 is TGTGCCAGCAGTTCTGGCGCCGGTCTACCTGAAGCTTTCTTT. Encoded protein: CASSSGAGLPEAFF.